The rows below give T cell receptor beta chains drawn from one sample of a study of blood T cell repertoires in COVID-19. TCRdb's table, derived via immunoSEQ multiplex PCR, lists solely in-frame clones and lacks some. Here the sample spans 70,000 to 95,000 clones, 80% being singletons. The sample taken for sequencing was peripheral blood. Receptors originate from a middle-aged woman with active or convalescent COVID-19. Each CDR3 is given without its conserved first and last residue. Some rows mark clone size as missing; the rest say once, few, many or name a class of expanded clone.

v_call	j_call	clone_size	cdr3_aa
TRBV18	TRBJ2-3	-	ASSPNGQSLDTQY
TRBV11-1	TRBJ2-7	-	ASSHRGGGTTYEQY
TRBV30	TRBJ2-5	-	AFQLAGGQETQY
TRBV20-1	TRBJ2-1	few	SAREGGGAADGQF
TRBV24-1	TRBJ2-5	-	ATSDPTPGLAVATQY
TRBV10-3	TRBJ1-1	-	AIKAGPNTEAF
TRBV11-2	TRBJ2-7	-	ASSLEREVSYEQY
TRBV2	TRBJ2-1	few	ASSEGVWAVAGEQF
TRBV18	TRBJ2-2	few	ASMLGTEVGELF
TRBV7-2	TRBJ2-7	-	ASSLDGGLAGYEQY
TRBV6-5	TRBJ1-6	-	ASTRGGSGSPLH
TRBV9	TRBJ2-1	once	ASSGSGSSYNEQF
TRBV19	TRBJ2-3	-	ASSIDRVGTDTQY
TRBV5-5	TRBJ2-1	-	ASSLMAGSYNEQF
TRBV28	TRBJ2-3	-	ASSLSPSGGAGDTQY
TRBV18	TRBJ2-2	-	ASSPLTDSNTGELF
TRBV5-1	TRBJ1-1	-	ASSSGLQVGTEAF
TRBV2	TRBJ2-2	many	ASSEANPRDIANTGELF
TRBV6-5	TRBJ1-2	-	ASSYRRSGTGAGYT
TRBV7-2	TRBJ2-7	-	ASSLTGFGYEQY
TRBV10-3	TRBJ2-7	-	AISPTSYEQY
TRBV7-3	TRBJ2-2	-	ASRGGANTGELF
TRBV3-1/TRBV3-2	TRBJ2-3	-	ASRSSSGIINTQY
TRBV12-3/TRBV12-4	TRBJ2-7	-	ASSQGAGEQY
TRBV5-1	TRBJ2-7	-	ASSQGQGPYEQY
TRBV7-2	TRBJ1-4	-	ASRPGATAANEKLF
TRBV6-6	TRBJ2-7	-	ASSSGLDNEQY
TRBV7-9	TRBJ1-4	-	ASSLMGDGGGEKLF
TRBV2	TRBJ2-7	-	ASRRGWEQY
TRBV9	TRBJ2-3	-	ASSAGLAGGKNTQY
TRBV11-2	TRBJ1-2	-	ASSLDRNYGYT
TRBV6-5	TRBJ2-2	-	ASSYFVRQGTGELF